The 2 T cell receptor beta chains given below trace back to one sample, sequenced in a study of cytomegalovirus exposure and HLA in healthy donors. PCR primers comprised 60 Vbeta and 13 Jbeta primers. Profiling relied on immunoSEQ multiplex PCR, and the TCRdb table lists in-frame clones only, not all of them. The repertoire includes about 150,000 clones, around 79% of them detected once, and roughly 4% sits in the top ten. The sequencing input was PBMCs. The receptors derive from a human donor in good health.

This chain links TRBV19 with TRBJ1-5; D gene uncertain. Trimming pared 3 bases from V and 4 bases from J, leaving 13 bases between. The length of the CDR3 is 15 residues. Germline V lookup: CDR1 LNHDA, CDR2 SQIVND (reference sequence). CDR3 sequence: CASSISQRNNQPQHF. The CDR3, as DNA: TGTGCCAGTAGTATTAGCCAGCGAAATAATCAGCCCCAGCATTTT.

This chain connects TRBV27 to TRBJ1-5; no firm D call. The ends were cut back, 2 bases at V and 3 bases at J, with 5 bases in the middle. This CDR3 spans 13 amino acids. Germline V lookup: CDR1 MNHEY, CDR2 SMNVEV (reference sequence). In DNA, the CDR3 is TGTGCCAGCAGTTTACAGTCCAATCAGCCCCAGCATTTT. Encoded protein: CASSLQSNQPQHF.